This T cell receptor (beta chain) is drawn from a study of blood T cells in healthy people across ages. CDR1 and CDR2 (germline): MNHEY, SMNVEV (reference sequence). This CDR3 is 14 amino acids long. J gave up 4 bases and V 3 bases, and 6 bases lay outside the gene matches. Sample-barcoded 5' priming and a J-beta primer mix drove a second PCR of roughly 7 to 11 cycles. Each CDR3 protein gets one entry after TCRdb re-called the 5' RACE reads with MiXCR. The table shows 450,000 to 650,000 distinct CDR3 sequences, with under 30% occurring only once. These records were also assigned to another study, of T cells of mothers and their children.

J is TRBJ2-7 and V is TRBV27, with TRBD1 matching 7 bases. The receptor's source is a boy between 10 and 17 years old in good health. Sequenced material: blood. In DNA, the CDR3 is TGTGCCAGCAGTTTTGTGGGACAGCCATACGAGCAGTACTTC. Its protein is CASSFVGQPYEQYF.